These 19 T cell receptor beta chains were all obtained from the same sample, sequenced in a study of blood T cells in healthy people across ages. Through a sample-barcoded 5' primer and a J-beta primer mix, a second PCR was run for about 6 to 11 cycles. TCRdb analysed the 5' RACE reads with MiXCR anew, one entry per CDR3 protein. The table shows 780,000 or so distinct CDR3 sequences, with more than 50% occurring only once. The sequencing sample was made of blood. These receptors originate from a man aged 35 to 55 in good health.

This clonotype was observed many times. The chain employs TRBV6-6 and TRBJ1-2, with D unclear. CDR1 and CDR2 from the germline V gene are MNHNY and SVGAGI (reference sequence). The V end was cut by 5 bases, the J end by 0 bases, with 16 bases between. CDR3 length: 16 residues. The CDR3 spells CASSPLDGKSNYGYTF. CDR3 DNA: TGTGCCAGCAGTCCCTTGGACGGGAAATCTAACTATGGCTACACCTTC.

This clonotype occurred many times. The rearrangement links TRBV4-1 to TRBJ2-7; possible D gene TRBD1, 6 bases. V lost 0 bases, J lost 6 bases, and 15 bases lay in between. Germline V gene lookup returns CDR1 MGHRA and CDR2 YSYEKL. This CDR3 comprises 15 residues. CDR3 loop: CASSQEGQLGGEQYF. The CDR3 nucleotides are TGCGCCAGCAGCCAAGAAGGACAGTTGGGTGGCGAGCAGTACTTC.

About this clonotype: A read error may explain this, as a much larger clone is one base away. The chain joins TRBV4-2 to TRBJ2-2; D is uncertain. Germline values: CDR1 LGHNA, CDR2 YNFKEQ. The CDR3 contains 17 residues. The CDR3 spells CTSSQEGWNLNTGELFF. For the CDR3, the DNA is TGTACCAGCAGCCAAGAAGGCTGGAACCTAAACACCGGGGAGCTGTTTTTT.

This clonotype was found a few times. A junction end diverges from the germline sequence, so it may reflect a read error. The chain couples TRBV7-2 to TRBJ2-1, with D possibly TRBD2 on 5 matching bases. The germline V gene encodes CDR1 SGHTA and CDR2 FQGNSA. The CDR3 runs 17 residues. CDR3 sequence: CASSLASTSGGYNEQFF. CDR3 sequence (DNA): TGTGCCAGCAGTTTAGCGAGTACCTCCGGCGGGTACAATGAGCAGTTCTTC.

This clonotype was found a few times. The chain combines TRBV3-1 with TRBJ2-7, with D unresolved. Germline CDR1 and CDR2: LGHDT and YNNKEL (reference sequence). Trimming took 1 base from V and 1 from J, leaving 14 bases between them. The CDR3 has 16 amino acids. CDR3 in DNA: TGTGCCAGCAGCCAAGTTTCGAGAACAAATTCCTACGAGCAGTACTTC. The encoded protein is CASSQVSRTNSYEQYF.

The CDR3 loop reads CSADPWTQETQYF. The DNA for the CDR3 is TGCAGCGCCGACCCTTGGACCCAAGAGACCCAGTACTTC. This chain joins TRBV29-1 and TRBJ2-5; D unclear. The CDR3 sequence is 13 residues long. Per germline, CDR1 SQVTM and CDR2 ANQGSEA. Trimming stripped 7 bases from V and 1 base from J, with 13 bases between.

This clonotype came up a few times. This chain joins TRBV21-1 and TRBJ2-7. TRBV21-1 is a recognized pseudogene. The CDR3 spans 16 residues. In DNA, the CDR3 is TGTGCCAGCAGCAAAGAAGAGGAGACAAGAATAGACGAGCAGTACTTC. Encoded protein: CASSKEEETRIDEQYF.

The chain's CDR3 is CATRGYRGVTDTQYF. The DNA for the CDR3 is TGTGCCACCAGGGGATACAGGGGGGTCACAGATACGCAGTATTTT. V usage is TRBV10-3 and J usage is TRBJ2-3; 8 bases line up with TRBD1. The ends lost 10 bases at V and 2 bases at J; junction bases unmatched: 11. The CDR3 extends over 15 amino acids. Germline V lookup: CDR1 ENHRY, CDR2 SYGVKD.

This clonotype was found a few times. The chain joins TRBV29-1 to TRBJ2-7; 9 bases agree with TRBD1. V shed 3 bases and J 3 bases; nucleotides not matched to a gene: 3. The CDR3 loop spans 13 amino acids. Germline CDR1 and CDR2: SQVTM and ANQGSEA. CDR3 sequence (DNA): TGCAGCGTTGAGGGACAGGGTCACTACGAGCAGTACTTC. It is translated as CSVEGQGHYEQYF.

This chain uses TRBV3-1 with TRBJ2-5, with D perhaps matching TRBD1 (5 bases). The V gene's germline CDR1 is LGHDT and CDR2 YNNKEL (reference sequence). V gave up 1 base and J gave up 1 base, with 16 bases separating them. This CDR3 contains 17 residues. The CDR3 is CASSQGLYRISQETQYF. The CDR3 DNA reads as TGTGCCAGCAGCCAAGGGTTATACAGGATCTCCCAAGAGACCCAGTACTTC.

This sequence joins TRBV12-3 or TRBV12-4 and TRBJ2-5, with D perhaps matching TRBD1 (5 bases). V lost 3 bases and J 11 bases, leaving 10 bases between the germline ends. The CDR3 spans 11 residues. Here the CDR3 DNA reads TGTGCCAGCAGTTTCGACAGTGAGCAGTACTTC. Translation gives CASSFDSEQYF.

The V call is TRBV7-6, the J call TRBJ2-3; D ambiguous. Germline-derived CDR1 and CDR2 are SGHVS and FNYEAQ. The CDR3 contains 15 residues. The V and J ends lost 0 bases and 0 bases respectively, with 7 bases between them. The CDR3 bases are TGTGCCAGCAGCTTAGCAACTAAGAGCACAGATACGCAGTATTTT. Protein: CASSLATKSTDTQYF.

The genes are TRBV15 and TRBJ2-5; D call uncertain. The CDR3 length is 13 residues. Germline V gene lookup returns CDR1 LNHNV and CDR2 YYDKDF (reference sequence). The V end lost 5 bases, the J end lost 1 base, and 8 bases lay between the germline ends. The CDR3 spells CATSPLIQETQYF. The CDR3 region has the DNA TGTGCCACCAGCCCCCTTATCCAAGAGACCCAGTACTTC. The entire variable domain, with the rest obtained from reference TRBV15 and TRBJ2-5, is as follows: DAMVIQNPRYQVTQFGKPVTLSCSQTLNHNVMYWYQQKSSQAPKLLFHYYDKDFNNEADTPDNFQSRRPNTSFCFLDIRSPGLGDTAMYLCATSPLIQETQYFGPGTRLLVL.

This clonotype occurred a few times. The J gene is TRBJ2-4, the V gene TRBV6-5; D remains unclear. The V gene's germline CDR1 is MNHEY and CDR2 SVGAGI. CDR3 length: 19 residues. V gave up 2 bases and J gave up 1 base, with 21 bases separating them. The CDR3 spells CASSYRFWVFLPAKNIQYF. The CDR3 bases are TGTGCCAGCAGTTACAGGTTCTGGGTATTTCTCCCGGCCAAAAACATTCAGTACTTC.

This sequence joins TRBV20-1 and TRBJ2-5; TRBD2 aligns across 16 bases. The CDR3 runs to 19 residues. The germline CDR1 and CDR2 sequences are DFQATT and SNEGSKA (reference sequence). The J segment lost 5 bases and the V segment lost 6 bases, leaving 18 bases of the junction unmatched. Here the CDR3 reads CSAGRSNPGLAGGRETQYF. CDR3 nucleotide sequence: TGCAGTGCCGGGCGATCGAATCCGGGACTAGCGGGGGGGCGGGAGACCCAGTACTTC.

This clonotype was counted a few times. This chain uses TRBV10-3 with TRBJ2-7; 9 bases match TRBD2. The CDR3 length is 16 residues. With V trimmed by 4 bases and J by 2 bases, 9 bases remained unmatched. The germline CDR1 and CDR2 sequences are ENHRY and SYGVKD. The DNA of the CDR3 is TGTGCCATCAGTGGTGGGCTAGCGGGACTCACCTACGAGCAGTACTTC. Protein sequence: CAISGGLAGLTYEQYF.

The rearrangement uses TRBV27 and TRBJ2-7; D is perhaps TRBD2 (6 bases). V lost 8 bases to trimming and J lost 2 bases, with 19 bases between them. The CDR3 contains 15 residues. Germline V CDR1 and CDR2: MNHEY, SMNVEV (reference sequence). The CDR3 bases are TGTGCCAGCGCCAAGTCAGGAGGGGAAACCTACGAGCAGTACTTC. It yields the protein CASAKSGGETYEQYF.

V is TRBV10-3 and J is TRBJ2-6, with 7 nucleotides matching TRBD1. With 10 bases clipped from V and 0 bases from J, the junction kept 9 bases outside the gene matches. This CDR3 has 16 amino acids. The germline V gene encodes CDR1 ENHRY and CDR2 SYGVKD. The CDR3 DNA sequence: TGTGCCACCAAGTCGACAGGGCCCTCTGGGGCCAACGTCCTGACTTTC. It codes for CATKSTGPSGANVLTF.

CDR3 amino acids: CASSVERREYNEQFF. The CDR3 DNA sequence: TGTGCCAGCAGCGTAGAACGGCGGGAATACAATGAGCAGTTCTTC. The V and J genes are TRBV9 and TRBJ2-1; a possible D gene is TRBD2 (6 bases). Germline V gives CDR1 SGDLS, CDR2 YYNGEE. Trimming took 0 bases from V and 4 from J, leaving 11 bases between them. The CDR3 runs 15 residues.